The entry below describes one TCR beta chain. The source of the sample is a study of blood T cell repertoires in COVID-19. Using immunoSEQ multiplex PCR, the repertoire was profiled, and TCRdb retains in-frame clones only, with some absent. The data contain over 200,000 clones, around 84% of them seen just once; the ten biggest clones take up roughly 5.7%. The CDR3 covers 11 residues. V lost 3 bases and J lost 10, with 7 bases in between. Input material: peripheral blood. The clonotype comes from a man older than 75 with acute or convalescent COVID-19. The chain couples TRBV12-3 or TRBV12-4 to TRBJ2-1; D ambiguous. The CDR3 DNA reads as TGTGCCAGCAGTTTTCGCACAGAGCAGTTCTTC. Its protein product is CASSFRTEQFF.